The 19 T cell receptor beta chains below were found in one sample sequenced in a study of chemoradiotherapy in HPV16-positive cancers. The protocol was immunoSEQ multiplex PCR, while the TCRdb copy is restricted to in-frame clones and leaves out a portion. The sample shows about 2,900 clones, around 89% of them seen only once. The sequences come from tumor tissue, collected from a patient who underwent chemoradiotherapy. The source is a human donor with HPV-associated anogenital cancer.

This clone was counted once. CDR3: CASKALEGLAAGGYTF. The CDR3 coding sequence is TGTGCCAGCAAGGCTCTAGAGGGCTTGGCCGCGGGTGGCTACACCTTC. The J gene is TRBJ1-2, the V gene TRBV6-6; D unresolved. Trimming took 7 bases from V and 7 from J, leaving 25 bases between them. The CDR3 is 16 residues long. CDR1 and CDR2 (germline): MNHNY, SVGAGI (reference sequence).

The chain couples TRBV6-4 to TRBJ2-6; D gene uncertain. Deletions cut 2 bases from V and 0 bases from J, with 8 bases between. The V gene's germline CDR1 is MRHNA and CDR2 SNTAGT. The CDR3 consists of 16 residues. In nucleotides, the CDR3 is TGTGCCAGCAGTGACGCCGCCGTCTCTGGGGCCAACGTCCTGACTTTC. Protein sequence: CASSDAAVSGANVLTF.

This clone was found once. The junction departs from the called germline gene at one end, perhaps through a read error. The chain couples TRBV6-1 to TRBJ2-7; tentatively, D is TRBD2 (7 bases). The germline CDR1 and CDR2 sequences are MNHNS and SASEGT. This CDR3 is built from 13 residues. CDR3 region: CASSGGWGGYSTF. DNA for the CDR3: TGTGCCAGCAGTGGGGGTTGGGGGGGCTACAGTACCTTC.

This clone was recorded only once. The CDR3: CASTSGTGWNTEAFF. The CDR3 DNA is TGCGCCAGCACATCCGGGACAGGGTGGAACACTGAAGCTTTCTTT. The chain carries TRBV5-1 and TRBJ1-1, with 9 nucleotides matching TRBD1. Trimming cost V 6 bases and J 1 base; bases outside gene matches: 7. Germline CDR1 reads SGHRS; CDR2 reads YFSETQ. The CDR3 sequence is 15 residues long.

This clone was detected only a few times. The chain uses TRBV4-2 and TRBJ2-3, with 8 bases that match TRBD1. Germline CDR1 and CDR2: LGHNA and YNFKEQ. CDR3 length equals 16 residues. Trimming removed 1 base from V and 2 bases from J; junction bases left unmatched: 5. CDR3 sequence (DNA): TGTGCCAGCAGCCAAGGGGACAGGAGGGACACAGATACGCAGTATTTT. As protein: CASSQGDRRDTDTQYF.

The rearrangement uses TRBV28 and TRBJ1-2, with a possible D match to TRBD1 (5 bases). Germline loops: CDR1 MDHEN, CDR2 SYDVKM. CDR3 length: 13 amino acids. V lost 10 bases and J 2 bases, leaving 14 bases between the germline ends. CDR3 DNA: TGTGCCACCGCCGGGGGAGTCAACTATGGCTACACCTTC. Protein: CATAGGVNYGYTF.

The count of this clone is one. The rearrangement uses TRBV5-1 and TRBJ2-7; the D gene is possibly TRBD2 (5 bases). With 5 bases removed from V and 3 bases from J, the gap between germline ends came to 12 bases. The CDR3 is 13 residues long. Looked up from germline, CDR1 is SGHRS and CDR2 is YFSETQ. The CDR3 DNA is TGCGCCAGCAGATACACTAGTTTCTACGAGCAGTACTTC. This gives the protein CASRYTSFYEQYF.

CDR3 nucleotide sequence: TGTGCCAGCAGGGACAGCTCCTATAATTCACCCCTCCACTTT. Translation: CASRDSSYNSPLHF. The chain employs TRBV6-1 and TRBJ1-6; TRBD1 might be the D (6 bases). The V and J ends lost 6 bases and 0 bases respectively, with 6 bases between them. This CDR3 comprises 14 residues. From germline, CDR1 is MNHNS and CDR2 SASEGT.

This chain links TRBV7-8 with TRBJ1-3, with 7 positions matching TRBD1. V gave up 5 bases and J gave up 1 base; unmatched junction bases: 2. CDR1 is SGHVS, CDR2 FQNEAQ, per germline. The CDR3 is made up of 14 amino acids. As DNA, the CDR3 is TGTGCCAGCAGCCTGACAGGGTCTGGAAACACCATATATTTT. It specifies CASSLTGSGNTIYF.

The chain has TRBV18 and TRBJ2-7, with 8 positions matching TRBD1. The CDR3 is 15 residues long. V shed 3 bases, J shed 3 bases, and the junction held 7 bases outside the gene matches. The V gene's germline CDR1 is KGHSH and CDR2 LQKENI. The chain's CDR3 is CASSPGQGGRYEQYF. The CDR3 nucleotides are TGTGCCAGCTCACCCGGACAGGGTGGTCGCTACGAGCAGTACTTC.

This chain joins TRBV4-2 and TRBJ2-1; the match to TRBD2 covers 8 bases. V lost 0 bases, J lost 3 bases, and 1 base stayed unmatched. Germline V gene lookup returns CDR1 LGHNA and CDR2 YNFKEQ. The CDR3 runs to 15 residues. In DNA form, the CDR3 reads TGTGCCAGCAGCCAAGATAGCGGGGACTACAATGAGCAGTTCTTC. This translates into CASSQDSGDYNEQFF.

This clone showed up just once. The CDR3: CASSDWTEQFF. The CDR3, as DNA: TGTGCCAGCAGTGATTGGACTGAGCAGTTCTTC. The chain links TRBV2 to TRBJ2-1; D is ambiguous. The CDR3 runs to 11 residues. V gave up 3 bases and J gave up 9 bases, with 6 bases separating them. Germline CDR1 reads SNHLY; CDR2 reads FYNNEI.

The chain employs TRBV30 and TRBJ2-7; D gene uncertain. Germline loops: CDR1 GTSNPN, CDR2 SVGIG (reference sequence). V dropped 0 bases and J dropped 2 bases, with 11 bases sitting between them. The CDR3 consists of 14 residues. The CDR3: CAWSVAGKTYEQYF. DNA for the CDR3: TGTGCCTGGAGTGTTGCAGGAAAAACCTACGAGCAGTACTTC.

This sequence joins TRBV18 and TRBJ2-2; D remains unclear. This CDR3 is built from 13 residues. The V end lost 0 bases, the J end lost 7 bases, and 6 bases lay between the germline ends. Germline V gives CDR1 KGHSH, CDR2 LQKENI. In DNA form, the CDR3 reads TGTGCCAGCTCACCACCGGTGGACGGGGAGCTGTTTTTT. Translated, it gives CASSPPVDGELFF.

The V gene is TRBV28, the J gene TRBJ1-5; TRBD1 is a possible D gene (6 bases). The CDR3 consists of 14 residues. The ends were cut back, 8 bases at V and 4 bases at J, with 15 bases in the middle. Germline V lookup: CDR1 MDHEN, CDR2 SYDVKM. The CDR3 nucleotides read TGTGCCAGCCTTAACAGGGAAACAAATCAGCCCCAGCATTTT. Encoded protein: CASLNRETNQPQHF.

This chain connects TRBV7-2 to TRBJ2-2; a possible D gene is TRBD1 (6 bases). This CDR3 is built from 16 residues. The germline gives CDR1 SGHTA, CDR2 FQGNSA. V was shortened by 5 bases and J by 1 base, with 14 bases between the two germline ends. The CDR3 sequence is CASSPRGRGNTGELFF. Written as DNA, the CDR3 is TGTGCCAGCAGCCCAAGGGGCAGGGGGAACACCGGGGAGCTGTTTTTT.

This sequence joins TRBV19 and TRBJ2-7; no clear D. The ends were cut back, 4 bases at V and 6 bases at J, with 13 bases in the middle. Germline CDR1 reads LNHDA; CDR2 reads SQIVND (reference sequence). The CDR3 loop spans 13 amino acids. The CDR3 sequence is CASSRFGAFEQYF. Here the CDR3 DNA reads TGTGCCAGTAGTAGATTTGGAGCTTTCGAGCAGTACTTC.

The chain links TRBV28 to TRBJ1-2, with D tentatively TRBD1 (5 bases). The CDR3 loop spans 13 amino acids. The ends were cut back, 10 bases at V and 7 bases at J, with 19 bases in the middle. Looked up from germline, CDR1 is MDHEN and CDR2 is SYDVKM. CDR3 sequence: CATLPGLNLGYTF. CDR3 nucleotide sequence: TGTGCCACGCTTCCGGGACTTAATCTTGGCTACACCTTC.

V is TRBV7-9 and J is TRBJ2-7; 8 bases are shared with TRBD1. The ends lost 5 bases at V and 0 bases at J; junction bases unmatched: 9. The germline V gene encodes CDR1 SEHNR and CDR2 FQNEAQ (reference sequence). CDR3 size: 16 residues. CDR3 sequence: CASSLRTGRSSYEQYF. CDR3 nucleotide sequence: TGTGCCAGCAGCCTCCGGACAGGGAGGAGCTCCTACGAGCAGTACTTC.